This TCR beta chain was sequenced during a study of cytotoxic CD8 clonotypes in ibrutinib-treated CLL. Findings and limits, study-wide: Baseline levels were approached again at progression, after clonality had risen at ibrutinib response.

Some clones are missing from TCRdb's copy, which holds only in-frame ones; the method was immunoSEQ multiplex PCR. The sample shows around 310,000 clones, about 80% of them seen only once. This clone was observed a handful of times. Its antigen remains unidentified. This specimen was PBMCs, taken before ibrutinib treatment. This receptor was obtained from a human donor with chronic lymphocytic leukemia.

The CDR3 nucleotides read TGTGCCAGCAGTTACGGGGGTGGCAAAAACATTCAGTACTTC. This translates into CASSYGGGKNIQYF. The chain uses TRBV6-6 and TRBJ2-4, with D tentatively TRBD1 or TRBD2 (5 bases each). From germline, CDR1 is MNHNY and CDR2 SVGAGI (reference sequence). V was trimmed by 2 bases and J by 3 bases, leaving 8 bases between them. This CDR3 has 14 residues.